Listed here are 8 T cell receptor beta chains from one sample, sequenced in a study of blood T cells in healthy people across ages. Then a second PCR, running about 6 to 11 cycles, was carried out with a sample-barcoded 5' primer and a J-beta primer mix. TCRdb redid the calling of the 5' RACE reads with MiXCR, one entry per CDR3 protein. The table records 580,000 or so distinct CDR3 sequences, less than 60% of them present only once. Material for sequencing was blood. The receptors were gathered from a man at least 80 years old in good health.

CDR3 DNA sequence: TGTGCCAGCAGTCTCCGGGGGAGCACCTTGGAACTGTTTTTT. Translating it yields CASSLRGSTLELFF. The chain links TRBV6-2 or TRBV6-3 to TRBJ1-4; tentatively, D is TRBD1 (5 bases). Germline values: CDR1 MNHEY, CDR2 SVGEGT. Trimming stripped 5 bases from V and 12 bases from J, with 19 bases between. The CDR3 runs 14 residues.

The sample holds many counts of this clonotype. The rearrangement joins TRBV7-9 to TRBJ2-3; D is unresolved. V was cut by 3 bases and J by 2 bases, with 15 bases left in between. The CDR3 has 16 amino acids. Germline lookup yields CDR1 SEHNR and CDR2 FQNEAQ (reference sequence). CDR3 DNA: TGTGCCAGCAGCTTGCCTGGGCGCGGACCCACAGATACGCAGTATTTT. This codes for CASSLPGRGPTDTQYF.

This clonotype appeared a few times. The chain links TRBV18 to TRBJ1-2, with a weak D call TRBD1 (6 bases). The V end was cut by 3 bases, the J end by 4 bases, with 15 bases between. This CDR3 contains 15 residues. Germline assignment: CDR1 KGHSH and CDR2 LQKENI. CDR3 DNA: TGTGCCAGCTCACCGTCGGAGGGGGAAGGCTATGGCTACACCTTC. Translated: CASSPSEGEGYGYTF.

The table lists this clonotype with a few counts. This chain connects TRBV9 to TRBJ2-7; TRBD1 aligns across 7 bases. Trimming at V came to 1 base and at J to 3 bases, leaving 4 bases not matched to a gene. The V gene's germline CDR1 is SGDLS and CDR2 YYNGEE. This CDR3 comprises 14 residues. The CDR3 DNA reads as TGTGCCAGCAGCGTACAGGGGGAATTCTACGAGCAGTACTTC. Its protein is CASSVQGEFYEQYF.

The gene calls are TRBV12-3 or TRBV12-4 and TRBJ2-1; D may be TRBD2 (5 bases). The CDR3 contains 14 residues. With 5 bases removed from V and 5 bases from J, the gap between germline ends came to 13 bases. CDR3 in amino acids: CASSPRELNNEQFF. DNA of the CDR3: TGTGCCAGCAGTCCCCGGGAATTGAACAATGAGCAGTTCTTC.

In this sample, this clonotype turned up a few times. V usage is TRBV5-1 and J usage is TRBJ2-5, with D possibly matching TRBD1 (6 bases). Germline loops: CDR1 SGHRS, CDR2 YFSETQ. V was trimmed by 0 bases and J by 7 bases, leaving 13 bases between them. The CDR3 runs 14 residues. CDR3 sequence (DNA): TGCGCCAGCAGCTTGGAAATACAGGGTGGGACCCAGTACTTC. It translates to CASSLEIQGGTQYF.

This clonotype was detected once. The chain uses TRBV4-1 and TRBJ2-1; D ambiguous. V lost 0 bases and J lost 4, with 4 bases in between. Germline-derived CDR1 and CDR2 are MGHRA and YSYEKL. The CDR3 is 13 residues long. For the CDR3, the DNA is TGCGCCAGCAGCCAAGAGCAGTACAATGAGCAGTTCTTC. It translates to CASSQEQYNEQFF.

The chain employs TRBV4-2 and TRBJ2-4; 7 positions agree with TRBD1. J lost 8 bases, V lost 1 base, and 8 bases had no gene match. This CDR3 has 15 amino acids. Germline CDR1 is LGHNA and CDR2 is YNFKEQ. CDR3 region: CASSQAFRGLDIQYF. The DNA of the CDR3 is TGTGCCAGCAGCCAAGCTTTCAGGGGGTTAGACATTCAGTACTTC.